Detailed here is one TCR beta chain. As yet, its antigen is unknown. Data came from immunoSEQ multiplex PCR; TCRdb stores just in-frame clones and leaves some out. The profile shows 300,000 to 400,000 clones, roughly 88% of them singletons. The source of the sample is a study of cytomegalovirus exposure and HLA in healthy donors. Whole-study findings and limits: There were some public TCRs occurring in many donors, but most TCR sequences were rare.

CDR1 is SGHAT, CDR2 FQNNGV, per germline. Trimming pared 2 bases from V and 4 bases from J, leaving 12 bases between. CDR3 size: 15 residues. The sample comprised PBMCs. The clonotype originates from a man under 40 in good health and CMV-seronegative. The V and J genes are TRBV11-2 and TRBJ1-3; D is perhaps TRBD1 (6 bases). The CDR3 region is CASSLSGAPGNTIYF. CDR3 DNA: TGTGCCAGCAGCTTATCAGGGGCGCCCGGAAACACCATATATTTT.